The rows below give T cell receptor beta chains drawn from one sample of a study of blood T cell repertoires in COVID-19. The table came from immunoSEQ multiplex PCR; TCRdb's copy has only in-frame clones and leaves some out. The sample shows about 88,000 clones, around four fifths of them seen only once. Material: peripheral blood. Receptors originate from a human donor in a cohort sampled during active COVID-19. Both conserved end residues are part of each CDR3. Fields, in order: clone size, CDR3 length, D gene, V gene, J gene, CDR3 protein, CDR3 DNA. A D gene is named only where the DNA matches it firmly. Clone size is not always given. Where it is, it says once, few, many or a class for expanded clones.

clone_size: -
cdr3_length: 14
d_call: -
v_call: TRBV6-5
j_call: TRBJ1-6
cdr3_aa: CASSYRQGGSPLHF
cdr3_nt: TGTGCCAGCAGTTATCGGCAGGGAGGTTCACCCCTCCACTTT

clone_size: -
cdr3_length: 10
d_call: TRBD1
v_call: TRBV12-3/TRBV12-4
j_call: TRBJ1-1
cdr3_aa: CASRGTGSFF
cdr3_nt: TGTGCCAGCAGGGGGACAGGGTCTTTCTTT

clone_size: -
cdr3_length: 16
d_call: TRBD1
v_call: TRBV28
j_call: TRBJ2-7
cdr3_aa: CASTADRGKQNYEQYF
cdr3_nt: TGTGCCAGCACCGCCGACAGGGGAAAACAAAACTACGAGCAGTACTTC

clone_size: -
cdr3_length: 15
d_call: TRBD1
v_call: TRBV24-1
j_call: TRBJ2-7
cdr3_aa: CATSEQTGTRYEQYF
cdr3_nt: TGTGCCACCAGTGAGCAGACAGGGACGCGCTACGAGCAGTACTTC

clone_size: -
cdr3_length: 15
d_call: TRBD2
v_call: TRBV7-2
j_call: TRBJ2-1
cdr3_aa: CASSLGGGGYNEQFF
cdr3_nt: TGTGCCAGCAGCTTGGGAGGCGGGGGCTACAATGAGCAGTTCTTC

clone_size: -
cdr3_length: 14
d_call: -
v_call: TRBV7-6
j_call: TRBJ2-7
cdr3_aa: CASSLRTQGGEQYF
cdr3_nt: TGTGCCAGCAGCTTGCGAACACAGGGTGGCGAGCAGTACTTC

clone_size: few
cdr3_length: 14
d_call: TRBD2
v_call: TRBV6-5
j_call: TRBJ2-2
cdr3_aa: CASTPSGRTGELFF
cdr3_nt: TGTGCCAGCACACCTAGCGGGAGGACCGGGGAGCTGTTTTTT

clone_size: -
cdr3_length: 13
d_call: -
v_call: TRBV9
j_call: TRBJ1-1
cdr3_aa: CASSVEEGRRAFF
cdr3_nt: TGTGCCAGCAGCGTAGAAGAGGGTCGCCGAGCTTTCTTT

clone_size: -
cdr3_length: 15
d_call: TRBD1
v_call: TRBV4-3
j_call: TRBJ2-2
cdr3_aa: CASSPRDRQGGELFF
cdr3_nt: TGCGCCAGCAGCCCTCGGGACAGGCAAGGTGGGGAGCTGTTTTTT

clone_size: -
cdr3_length: 15
d_call: TRBD1
v_call: TRBV2
j_call: TRBJ1-5
cdr3_aa: CASNRDRGVNQPQHF
cdr3_nt: TGTGCCAGCAACCGGGACAGGGGAGTCAATCAGCCCCAGCATTTT

clone_size: -
cdr3_length: 14
d_call: TRBD1
v_call: TRBV6-6
j_call: TRBJ1-6
cdr3_aa: CASGQGARASPLHF
cdr3_nt: TGTGCCAGCGGACAGGGGGCTAGGGCTTCACCCCTCCACTTT

clone_size: -
cdr3_length: 14
d_call: TRBD2
v_call: TRBV28
j_call: TRBJ2-7
cdr3_aa: CASSGGLAGGEQYF
cdr3_nt: TGTGCCAGCTCGGGGGGACTAGCGGGAGGCGAGCAGTACTTC

clone_size: -
cdr3_length: 15
d_call: -
v_call: TRBV9
j_call: TRBJ2-3
cdr3_aa: CASSVEQGRTDTQYF
cdr3_nt: TGTGCCAGCAGCGTAGAACAGGGCCGCACAGATACGCAGTATTTT

clone_size: -
cdr3_length: 13
d_call: TRBD1
v_call: TRBV28
j_call: TRBJ1-3
cdr3_aa: CASNRDRGNTIYF
cdr3_nt: TGTGCCAGCAATCGGGACAGGGGAAACACCATATATTTT

clone_size: -
cdr3_length: 16
d_call: -
v_call: TRBV11-3
j_call: TRBJ2-3
cdr3_aa: CASSLVGVLGTDTQYF
cdr3_nt: TGTGCCAGCAGCTTAGTTGGAGTTCTTGGCACAGATACGCAGTATTTT

clone_size: once
cdr3_length: 15
d_call: -
v_call: TRBV18
j_call: TRBJ2-1
cdr3_aa: CASSPIAASRDEQFF
cdr3_nt: TGTGCCAGCTCACCGATCGCGGCCTCTCGCGATGAGCAGTTCTTC

clone_size: -
cdr3_length: 15
d_call: TRBD1
v_call: TRBV25-1
j_call: TRBJ2-1
cdr3_aa: CASSELTGGNNEQFF
cdr3_nt: TGTGCCAGCAGTGAATTGACAGGGGGTAACAATGAGCAGTTCTTC

clone_size: -
cdr3_length: 16
d_call: TRBD2
v_call: TRBV3-1/TRBV3-2
j_call: TRBJ2-5
cdr3_aa: CASSQIPSGGTETQYF
cdr3_nt: TGTGCCAGCAGCCAGATCCCCAGCGGGGGAACGGAGACCCAGTACTTC

clone_size: -
cdr3_length: 16
d_call: TRBD2
v_call: TRBV7-6
j_call: TRBJ2-2
cdr3_aa: CASSPRTSGGAGELFF
cdr3_nt: TGTGCCAGCAGCCCGCGGACTAGCGGGGGGGCCGGGGAGCTGTTTTTT

clone_size: -
cdr3_length: 16
d_call: -
v_call: TRBV4-1
j_call: TRBJ1-1
cdr3_aa: CASSQPRGQSRAEAFF
cdr3_nt: TGCGCCAGCAGCCAACCCCGCGGCCAGTCACGGGCTGAAGCTTTCTTT

clone_size: -
cdr3_length: 16
d_call: TRBD2
v_call: TRBV4-2
j_call: TRBJ2-1
cdr3_aa: CASSQGLAGIYNEQFF
cdr3_nt: TGTGCCAGCAGCCAAGGACTAGCGGGAATTTACAATGAGCAGTTCTTC

clone_size: -
cdr3_length: 13
d_call: -
v_call: TRBV27
j_call: TRBJ2-7
cdr3_aa: CASSLRQAYEQYF
cdr3_nt: TGTGCCAGCAGTTTACGACAGGCTTACGAGCAGTACTTC

clone_size: -
cdr3_length: 13
d_call: TRBD2
v_call: TRBV10-1
j_call: TRBJ2-3
cdr3_aa: CASSPLAGDTQYF
cdr3_nt: TGCGCCAGCAGTCCCCTAGCGGGAGATACGCAGTATTTT

clone_size: few
cdr3_length: 16
d_call: -
v_call: TRBV4-1
j_call: TRBJ2-1
cdr3_aa: CASRAAVAGTYNEQFF
cdr3_nt: TGCGCCAGCAGAGCGGCGGTGGCGGGGACCTACAATGAGCAGTTCTTC

clone_size: -
cdr3_length: 13
d_call: -
v_call: TRBV6-5
j_call: TRBJ1-2
cdr3_aa: CASTLRGLNGYTF
cdr3_nt: TGTGCCAGCACCTTACGGGGGTTAAATGGCTACACCTTC

clone_size: -
cdr3_length: 16
d_call: -
v_call: TRBV5-4
j_call: TRBJ2-6
cdr3_aa: CASSLPTDPGANVLTF
cdr3_nt: TGTGCCAGCAGCTTGCCGACAGACCCTGGGGCCAACGTCCTGACTTTC

clone_size: -
cdr3_length: 19
d_call: TRBD2
v_call: TRBV14
j_call: TRBJ2-3
cdr3_aa: CASSQDGAGGPSGTDTQYF
cdr3_nt: TGTGCCAGCAGCCAAGACGGCGCGGGGGGTCCGTCGGGCACAGATACGCAGTATTTT

clone_size: -
cdr3_length: 15
d_call: -
v_call: TRBV3-1/TRBV3-2
j_call: TRBJ2-1
cdr3_aa: CASSQVLRQVLKLFF
cdr3_nt: TGTGCCAGCAGCCAAGTTCTTAGACAGGTGCTTAAGTTGTTCTTC

clone_size: once
cdr3_length: 14
d_call: -
v_call: TRBV7-2
j_call: TRBJ1-1
cdr3_aa: CASTEQLMNTEAFF
cdr3_nt: TGTGCCAGCACCGAACAGCTTATGAACACTGAAGCTTTCTTT

clone_size: -
cdr3_length: 14
d_call: -
v_call: TRBV10-3
j_call: TRBJ1-1
cdr3_aa: CAISEAYGTGGAFF
cdr3_nt: TGTGCCATCAGTGAGGCTTACGGTACCGGGGGAGCTTTCTTT

clone_size: -
cdr3_length: 13
d_call: TRBD1
v_call: TRBV7-2
j_call: TRBJ1-2
cdr3_aa: CASSPTGLGGYTF
cdr3_nt: TGTGCCAGCAGCCCGACAGGGCTCGGAGGCTACACCTTC

clone_size: -
cdr3_length: 12
d_call: -
v_call: TRBV5-1
j_call: TRBJ2-5
cdr3_aa: CASSSTGETQYF
cdr3_nt: TGCGCCAGCAGCTCCACGGGTGAGACCCAGTACTTC

clone_size: -
cdr3_length: 12
d_call: -
v_call: TRBV6-5
j_call: TRBJ1-3
cdr3_aa: CAIGGVGNTIYF
cdr3_nt: TGTGCCATAGGGGGGGTCGGAAACACCATATATTTT

clone_size: -
cdr3_length: 18
d_call: -
v_call: TRBV6-6
j_call: TRBJ2-7
cdr3_aa: CASSLNPPSTADGYEQYF
cdr3_nt: TGTGCCAGCAGTCTTAACCCCCCGTCGACAGCCGACGGCTACGAGCAGTACTTC

clone_size: once
cdr3_length: 14
d_call: -
v_call: TRBV5-6
j_call: TRBJ2-3
cdr3_aa: CASSSGGSADTQYF
cdr3_nt: TGTGCCAGCAGCTCAGGAGGGTCGGCAGATACGCAGTATTTT

clone_size: -
cdr3_length: 15
d_call: TRBD1
v_call: TRBV10-3
j_call: TRBJ1-1
cdr3_aa: CAISPGQGTDTEAFF
cdr3_nt: TGTGCCATCAGTCCGGGACAGGGTACGGACACTGAAGCTTTCTTT

clone_size: -
cdr3_length: 13
d_call: -
v_call: TRBV30
j_call: TRBJ1-1
cdr3_aa: CAWREQGGTEAFF
cdr3_nt: TGTGCCTGGAGGGAACAGGGAGGGACTGAAGCTTTCTTT

clone_size: -
cdr3_length: 15
d_call: -
v_call: TRBV7-9
j_call: TRBJ2-3
cdr3_aa: CASSRGQSTHDTQYF
cdr3_nt: TGTGCCAGCAGCCGAGGACAATCAACCCATGATACGCAGTATTTT

clone_size: -
cdr3_length: 15
d_call: -
v_call: TRBV28
j_call: TRBJ1-3
cdr3_aa: CASSLRTNSGNTIYF
cdr3_nt: TGTGCCAGCAGTTTGAGGACTAACTCTGGAAACACCATATATTTT

clone_size: once
cdr3_length: 15
d_call: TRBD1
v_call: TRBV5-1
j_call: TRBJ1-3
cdr3_aa: CASSKTGQSGNTIYF
cdr3_nt: TGCGCCAGCTCCAAGACAGGGCAGTCAGGAAACACCATATATTTT

clone_size: -
cdr3_length: 14
d_call: -
v_call: TRBV19
j_call: TRBJ1-4
cdr3_aa: CASTPPGLREKLFF
cdr3_nt: TGTGCCAGTACCCCCCCGGGTCTGAGGGAAAAACTGTTTTTT

clone_size: -
cdr3_length: 17
d_call: -
v_call: TRBV28
j_call: TRBJ2-5
cdr3_aa: CASSFQNGLGERETQYF
cdr3_nt: TGTGCCAGCAGTTTTCAAAACGGGCTAGGGGAACGGGAGACCCAGTACTTC

clone_size: -
cdr3_length: 12
d_call: -
v_call: TRBV7-2
j_call: TRBJ2-7
cdr3_aa: CASSLVSPEQYF
cdr3_nt: TGTGCCAGCAGCTTAGTTAGTCCCGAGCAGTACTTC

clone_size: -
cdr3_length: 12
d_call: -
v_call: TRBV6-5
j_call: TRBJ1-1
cdr3_aa: CASSLRDTEAFF
cdr3_nt: TGTGCCAGCAGTCTGCGGGACACTGAAGCTTTCTTT

clone_size: -
cdr3_length: 16
d_call: -
v_call: TRBV5-1
j_call: TRBJ1-2
cdr3_aa: CASSLEGTPSNYGYTF
cdr3_nt: TGCGCCAGCAGCTTGGAGGGGACACCCTCTAACTATGGCTACACCTTC

clone_size: -
cdr3_length: 15
d_call: TRBD2
v_call: TRBV3-1/TRBV3-2
j_call: TRBJ2-7
cdr3_aa: CASSPAASGSYEQYF
cdr3_nt: TGTGCCAGCAGTCCGGCGGCTAGCGGTTCCTACGAGCAGTACTTC

clone_size: -
cdr3_length: 14
d_call: -
v_call: TRBV6-5
j_call: TRBJ1-2
cdr3_aa: CASRPTGGGYGYTF
cdr3_nt: TGTGCCAGCAGGCCCACCGGGGGGGGCTATGGCTACACCTTC

clone_size: -
cdr3_length: 14
d_call: TRBD1
v_call: TRBV5-6
j_call: TRBJ2-6
cdr3_aa: CASSRQGGANVLTF
cdr3_nt: TGTGCCAGCAGCCGACAGGGTGGGGCCAACGTCCTGACTTTC

clone_size: -
cdr3_length: 15
d_call: TRBD1
v_call: TRBV27
j_call: TRBJ2-1
cdr3_aa: CASSYLGQGLDEQFF
cdr3_nt: TGTGCCAGCAGTTATCTAGGACAGGGTTTAGATGAGCAGTTCTTC

clone_size: -
cdr3_length: 17
d_call: TRBD2
v_call: TRBV5-6
j_call: TRBJ2-2
cdr3_aa: CASSPLAGGPNTGELFF
cdr3_nt: TGTGCCAGCAGCCCCCTAGCGGGGGGGCCTAACACCGGGGAGCTGTTTTTT